This T cell receptor (beta chain) was captured by sequencing in a study of T cell repertoires in cytomegalovirus infection. One entry per CDR3 protein results from TCRdb running MiXCR on the reads. The sample lists some 700,000 distinct CDR3 sequences, less than 40% seen once, with 2.5% to 3.5% in the top ten. Trimming took off 7 bases at V and 2 bases at J, with 19 bases between the two ends. CDR1 SGDLS and CDR2 YYNGEE come from the germline V gene. The CDR3 runs 15 residues. The gene calls are TRBV9 and TRBJ2-7; D may be TRBD2 (6 bases). Input material: PBMCs. This clonotype was sampled from a human donor in good health (CMV status not recorded). Some clones in this sample may be carry-over from other donors' samples. For the CDR3, the DNA is TGTGCCAGCGCGGGCCGGGCCGGGGGAGCCTACGAGCAGTACTTC. Protein product: CASAGRAGGAYEQYF.